These 13 T cell receptor beta chains were all obtained from the same sample, sequenced in a study of shared clonotypes between healthy human individuals. The data were produced by immunoSEQ multiplex PCR, yet TCRdb's version contains in-frame clones alone and is incomplete. This table holds under 1,900,000 clones, roughly 98.5% found once. The sample was naive CD4+ T cells sorted from blood. Subset described: CD45RA+ positively selected. All receptors come from a man in his thirties or forties in good health.

The J gene is TRBJ1-2, the V gene TRBV5-1; 12 positions agree with TRBD1. CDR1 and CDR2 from the germline V gene are SGHRS and YFSETQ. The CDR3 is 15 residues long. The V segment lost 2 bases and the J segment 6 bases; nucleotides outside the gene matches: 5. The CDR3, as DNA: TGCGCCAGCAGCTTCCAAGGGACAGGGGGCGATGGCTACACCTTC. It codes for CASSFQGTGGDGYTF. The entire variable domain, with the rest obtained from reference TRBV5-1 and TRBJ1-2, is as follows: KAGVTQTPRYLIKTRGQQVTLSCSPISGHRSVSWYQQTPGQGLQFLFEYFSETQRNKGNFPGRFSGRQFSNSRSEMNVSTLELGDSALYLCASSFQGTGGDGYTFGSGTRLTVV.

This clone was found once. This chain links TRBV5-5 with TRBJ1-5; maybe TRBD1 (5 bases). V lost 1 base and J lost 5, with 10 bases in between. The germline V gene has CDR1 SGHKS and CDR2 YYEKEE (reference sequence). This CDR3 is built from 14 residues. The DNA of the CDR3 is TGTGCCAGCAGCTTGTTCAGGGCGGATCAGCCCCAGCATTTT. This gives the protein CASSLFRADQPQHF.

The rearrangement uses TRBV27 and TRBJ2-7, with D unresolved. The CDR3 extends over 13 amino acids. Germline V lookup: CDR1 MNHEY, CDR2 SMNVEV (reference sequence). Trimming took 5 bases from V and 4 from J, leaving 12 bases between them. DNA for the CDR3: TGTGCCAGCAGTAGGGATAAGCGTTACGAGCAGTACTTC. This codes for CASSRDKRYEQYF.

As DNA, the CDR3 is TGCGCCAGCAGCCACACACAGGGCGCCTACGAGCAGTACTTC. Translation: CASSHTQGAYEQYF. This chain links TRBV4-1 with TRBJ2-7, with D perhaps TRBD1 (6 bases). V was trimmed by 3 bases and J by 2 bases, leaving 11 bases between them. This CDR3 has 14 residues. Looked up from germline, CDR1 is MGHRA and CDR2 is YSYEKL.

J is TRBJ1-1 and V is TRBV15; D is uncertain. Germline CDR1 LNHNV, CDR2 YYDKDF (reference sequence). CDR3 size: 17 residues. V was shortened by 0 bases and J by 1 base, with 15 bases between the two germline ends. CDR3 protein: CATSRETGFPENTEAFF. CDR3 nucleotide sequence: TGTGCCACCAGCAGAGAAACCGGGTTCCCGGAGAACACTGAAGCTTTCTTT.

V is TRBV15 and J is TRBJ1-5; 7 nucleotides line up with TRBD1. The V segment lost 5 bases and the J segment 1 base; nucleotides outside the gene matches: 5. Germline V gene sequence: CDR1 LNHNV, CDR2 YYDKDF (reference sequence). The CDR3 has 15 amino acids. The CDR3 DNA sequence: TGTGCCACCAGCTTACAGGGGCGGAGCAATCAGCCCCAGCATTTT. Its protein is CATSLQGRSNQPQHF.

V is TRBV14 and J is TRBJ2-2; no reliable D call. Trimming stripped 1 base from V and 1 base from J, with 7 bases between. Germline V gene sequence: CDR1 SGHDN, CDR2 FVKESK. CDR3 length: 15 amino acids. This CDR3 reads CASSQVWGNTGELFF. The CDR3 DNA follows: TGTGCCAGCAGCCAAGTGTGGGGGAACACCGGGGAGCTGTTTTTT.

The chain carries TRBV5-4 and TRBJ2-2; D possibly corresponds to TRBD2 (6 bases). The CDR3 sequence is 18 residues long. V lost 3 bases, J lost 3 bases, and 21 bases lay in between. CDR1 SGHNT and CDR2 YYREEE come from the germline V gene (reference sequence). This CDR3 reads CASSYDPASAQDTGELFF. CDR3 DNA: TGTGCCAGCAGCTACGACCCGGCTAGCGCGCAAGACACCGGGGAGCTGTTTTTT. The whole variable domain, remainder taken from reference TRBV5-4 and TRBJ2-2, is ETGVTQSPTHLIKTRGQQVTLRCSSQSGHNTVSWYQQALGQGPQFIFQYYREEENGRGNFPPRFSGLQFPNYSSELNVNALELDDSALYLCASSYDPASAQDTGELFFGEGSRLTVL.

This clone has just one count. The chain combines TRBV5-1 with TRBJ2-7; 12 positions match TRBD1. Per the germline V gene, CDR1 is SGHRS and CDR2 is YFSETQ. V shed 0 bases and J 5 bases; nucleotides not matched to a gene: 3. The CDR3 spans 15 residues. CDR3 sequence reads: CASSLAGTGGDEQYF. CDR3 coding DNA: TGCGCCAGCAGCTTGGCTGGGACAGGGGGCGACGAGCAGTACTTC.

The V and J genes are TRBV28 and TRBJ2-1; 12 nucleotides align to TRBD2. The trim removed 2 bases at V and 7 bases at J, leaving 9 bases unmatched. Germline loops: CDR1 MDHEN, CDR2 SYDVKM. This CDR3 contains 17 residues. The CDR3 DNA reads TGTGCCAGCAGTTTACCCCTAGCGGGAGGGCCTCGGAATGAGCAGTTCTTC. It encodes CASSLPLAGGPRNEQFF.

A word on this clone: The same CDR3 can be traced to other DNA sequences in this sample. The chain recombines TRBV10-2 with TRBJ1-4; 8 bases are a match to TRBD1. The V and J ends lost 6 bases and 3 bases, in that order; junction bases with no gene match: 0. The CDR3 totals 13 residues. Germline V lookup: CDR1 WSHSY, CDR2 SAAADI. The CDR3 DNA sequence: TGCGCCAGCAGGGACAGGGCTAATGAAAAACTGTTTTTT. It yields the protein CASRDRANEKLFF.

V and J are TRBV2 and TRBJ2-7, with 8 bases lining up with TRBD2. Per the germline V gene, CDR1 is SNHLY and CDR2 is FYNNEI. Trimming at V came to 8 bases and at J to 5 bases, leaving 8 bases not matched to a gene. The CDR3 has 13 amino acids. The CDR3 protein is CASSWTSRDEQYF. CDR3 in DNA: TGTGCCAGCTCATGGACTAGCAGGGACGAGCAGTACTTC. The full variable domain, in which reference TRBV2 and TRBJ2-7 provide the parts outside the CDR3, is EPEVTQTPSHQVTQMGQEVILRCVPISNHLYFYWYRQILGQKVEFLVSFYNNEISEKSEIFDDQFSVERPDGSNFTLKIRSTKLEDSAMYFCASSWTSRDEQYFGPGTRLTVT.

This clone has just one count. The chain recombines TRBV5-1 with TRBJ2-1; 8 nucleotides line up with TRBD2. The V gene end was trimmed by 0 bases and the J gene end by 8 bases; junction bases not matched to a gene: 13. Germline lookup yields CDR1 SGHRS and CDR2 YFSETQ. This CDR3 contains 17 residues. The CDR3 loop is CASSLETAGGGGDEQFF. The CDR3 nucleotides read TGCGCCAGCAGCTTGGAAACGGCGGGAGGCGGCGGCGATGAGCAGTTCTTC.